The 25 T cell receptor beta chains below were found in one sample sequenced in a study of T cells in localized non-small cell lung cancer. Method: immunoSEQ multiplex PCR; TCRdb's copy keeps in-frame clones and lacks some. Of over 25,000 clones in the sample, 91% were seen once. The sample consisted of PBMCs, taken before any cancer treatment. These receptors were taken from a man aged 40-75 years with stage II lung adenocarcinoma.

V gene TRBV19 combines with J gene TRBJ1-3; D gene ambiguous. Looked up from germline, CDR1 is LNHDA and CDR2 is SQIVND (reference sequence). V was cut by 9 bases and J by 0 bases, with 12 bases left in between. The CDR3 covers 14 residues. As DNA, the CDR3 is TGTGCCAGCCCTGCGCCAAGCTCTGGAAACACCATATATTTT. Protein: CASPAPSSGNTIYF.

The chain employs TRBV7-9 and TRBJ2-1; perhaps TRBD2 as D (6 bases). V was clipped by 10 bases and J by 8 bases, with 21 bases between them. The CDR3 length is 14 residues. Germline V gene data show CDR1 as SEHNR and CDR2 as FQNEAQ (reference sequence). CDR3 amino acids: CATLPDGRGYEQFF. The DNA for the CDR3 is TGTGCCACCCTCCCCGACGGTCGGGGGTATGAGCAGTTCTTC. The variable domain in full, with the rest retrieved from reference TRBV7-9 and TRBJ2-1, is DTGVSQNPRHKITKRGQNVTFRCDPISEHNRLYWYRQTLGQGPEFLTYFQNEAQLEKSRLLSDRFSAERPKGSFSTLEIQRTEQGDSAMYLCATLPDGRGYEQFFGPGTRLTVL.

The chain couples TRBV29-1 to TRBJ2-3; D is unresolved. CDR3 length equals 13 residues. The germline gives CDR1 SQVTM, CDR2 ANQGSEA. Written as DNA, the CDR3 is TGCAGTTGGGTTAGGAGACCTACGGATACGCAGTATTTT. Its translation is CSWVRRPTDTQYF.

The genes are TRBV9 and TRBJ1-4; possible D gene TRBD1, 5 bases. V gave up 0 bases and J gave up 2 bases, with 8 bases separating them. Per germline, CDR1 SGDLS and CDR2 YYNGEE. This CDR3 is built from 15 residues. The CDR3 here is CASSVAWGTNEKLFF. CDR3 nucleotides: TGTGCCAGCAGCGTAGCTTGGGGGACTAATGAAAAACTGTTTTTT.

V usage is TRBV7-8 and J usage is TRBJ1-3; D is unclear. V dropped 6 bases and J dropped 2 bases, with 8 bases sitting between them. This CDR3 is 13 amino acids long. Germline CDR1 reads SGHVS; CDR2 reads FQNEAQ. For the CDR3, the DNA is TGTGCCAGCAGGTCCCGGGCTGGAAACACCATATATTTT. Residues: CASRSRAGNTIYF.

This chain links TRBV7-7 with TRBJ2-5, with unresolved D. The CDR3 runs to 13 residues. CDR1 SSHAT and CDR2 FNYEAQ come from the germline V gene (reference sequence). V gave up 4 bases and J gave up 4 bases, with 10 bases separating them. CDR3 sequence reads: CASSSYPGETQYF. The CDR3 DNA follows: TGTGCCAGCAGCTCTTACCCCGGAGAGACCCAGTACTTC.

The chain uses TRBV2 and TRBJ2-1; D is uncertain. Trimming pared 4 bases from V and 8 bases from J, leaving 12 bases between. The length of the CDR3 is 13 residues. CDR1 is SNHLY, CDR2 FYNNEI, per germline. DNA of the CDR3: TGTGCCAGCAGTGTTACCTTCAAGGATGAGCAGTTCTTC. This translates into CASSVTFKDEQFF.

V gene TRBV28 combines with J gene TRBJ1-1; D call uncertain. V was clipped by 3 bases and J by 6 bases, with 5 bases between them. The germline V gene encodes CDR1 MDHEN and CDR2 SYDVKM. This CDR3 comprises 11 residues. CDR3 nucleotides: TGTGCCAGCAGTTTCCAGGCTGAAGCTTTCTTT. This encodes CASSFQAEAFF.

The genes are TRBV18 and TRBJ1-1; TRBD1 is a possible D gene (5 bases). The CDR3 has 13 residues. Germline CDR1 reads KGHSH; CDR2 reads LQKENI. Trimming took 3 bases from V and 3 from J, leaving 8 bases between them. This CDR3 is CASSPRDHTEAFF. The CDR3 DNA reads as TGTGCCAGCTCACCCAGGGACCACACTGAAGCTTTCTTT. Drawing the rest from reference TRBV18 and TRBJ1-1, the complete variable domain is NAGVMQNPRHLVRRRGQEARLRCSPMKGHSHVYWYRQLPEEGLKFMVYLQKENIIDESGMPKERFSAEFPKEGPSILRIQQVVRGDSAAYFCASSPRDHTEAFFGQGTRLTVV.

J is TRBJ2-1 and V is TRBV6-5; 10 bases agree with TRBD2. The V gene's germline CDR1 is MNHEY and CDR2 SVGAGI. The CDR3 is made up of 14 amino acids. Trimming removed 6 bases from V and 4 bases from J; junction bases left unmatched: 3. The CDR3 is CASRWTSGYNEQFF. The CDR3 DNA follows: TGTGCCAGCAGATGGACTAGCGGTTACAATGAGCAGTTCTTC.

V and J are TRBV5-7 and TRBJ2-7; 9 positions agree with TRBD1. TRBV5-7 is known as an ORF, though its function is uncertain. V lost 4 bases, J lost 5 bases, and 10 bases stayed unmatched. The CDR3 loop spans 15 amino acids. The DNA for the CDR3 is TGTGCCAGCAGCCGCACAGGGGGCTTCGTCCACGAGCAGTACTTC. Protein product: CASSRTGGFVHEQYF.

This chain uses TRBV28 with TRBJ1-4; D might be TRBD1 (5 bases). Germline V gives CDR1 MDHEN, CDR2 SYDVKM. This CDR3 region has 11 residues. V was trimmed by 6 bases and J by 7 bases, leaving 6 bases between them. CDR3 sequence (DNA): TGTGCCAGCAGGGGGACTGAAAAACTGTTTTTT. The encoded protein is CASRGTEKLFF.

The rearrangement joins TRBV6-5 to TRBJ1-1, with D possibly matching TRBD1 (5 bases). V lost 0 bases, J lost 5 bases, and 10 bases lay in between. Germline V lookup: CDR1 MNHEY, CDR2 SVGAGI. This CDR3 has 14 amino acids. The CDR3 DNA follows: TGTGCCAGCAGTTACTCGCGATGGGGGACTGAAGCTTTCTTT. It yields the protein CASSYSRWGTEAFF.

The DNA for the CDR3 is TGTGCCAGCAGTGGCCTGCGGGGGTCCGGAAACACCATATATTTT. It yields the protein CASSGLRGSGNTIYF. This chain links TRBV6-1 with TRBJ1-3; weak D call: TRBD1 (5 bases). Per germline, CDR1 MNHNS and CDR2 SASEGT. The germline V and J ends were trimmed by 4 bases and 4 bases, with 14 bases remaining between them. This CDR3 has 15 residues.

The gene calls are TRBV18 and TRBJ1-5; 7 nucleotides align to TRBD1. Germline loops: CDR1 KGHSH, CDR2 LQKENI. V was pared by 6 bases and J by 4 bases, with 3 bases of the junction left unmatched. This CDR3 spans 13 amino acids. The CDR3: CASSMDRNQPQHF. The CDR3 nucleotides are TGTGCCAGCTCGATGGACAGGAATCAGCCCCAGCATTTT.

This clone was counted between two and nine times. This sequence joins TRBV9 and TRBJ2-3; a possible D gene is TRBD1 (5 bases). V was pared by 5 bases and J by 1 base, with 11 bases between. Germline lookup yields CDR1 SGDLS and CDR2 YYNGEE. This CDR3 region has 14 residues. CDR3 in DNA: TGTGCCAGCAGAGGCCAGGGCGGCACAGATACGCAGTATTTT. It encodes CASRGQGGTDTQYF.

The CDR3 region is CASSPPRTGDTEAFF. In DNA, the CDR3 is TGTGCCAGCAGTCCACCTAGGACAGGGGACACTGAAGCTTTCTTT. V is TRBV6-6 and J is TRBJ1-1; 9 nucleotides match TRBD1. Trimming at V came to 5 bases and at J to 3 bases, leaving 7 bases not matched to a gene. The V gene's germline CDR1 is MNHNY and CDR2 SVGAGI (reference sequence). CDR3 length: 15 amino acids.

The genes are TRBV10-2 and TRBJ2-5; 7 bases are shared with TRBD2. The tail of the sequence fits TRBJ2-7 better, so the J call may be wrong. Germline CDR1 and CDR2: WSHSY and SAAADI. The CDR3 sequence is 15 residues long. CDR3 sequence (DNA): TGCGCCAGCAGTGATGGGGGAGGGACTCCGTACGAGCAGTACTTC. Translated, it gives CASSDGGGTPYEQYF.

V gene TRBV5-5 combines with J gene TRBJ2-3; D may be TRBD2 (6 bases). Trimming left V 5 bases short and J 3 bases short, with 16 bases between. This CDR3 contains 15 residues. CDR1 and CDR2 from the germline V gene are SGHKS and YYEKEE (reference sequence). CDR3: CASRGLSKLTDTQYF. The CDR3 DNA reads TGTGCCAGCAGAGGACTATCCAAGCTTACAGATACGCAGTATTTT. Variable domain in full (rest from reference TRBV5-5 and TRBJ2-3): DAGVTQSPTHLIKTRGQQVTLRCSPISGHKSVSWYQQVLGQGPQFIFQYYEKEERGRGNFPDRFSARQFPNYSSELNVNALLLGDSALYLCASRGLSKLTDTQYFGPGTRLTVL.

This chain uses TRBV6-1 with TRBJ2-7, with D uncertain. Germline CDR1 reads MNHNS; CDR2 reads SASEGT. Trimming took off 3 bases at V and 1 base at J, with 4 bases between the two ends. This CDR3 has 12 residues. In nucleotides, the CDR3 is TGTGCCAGCAGTGACCAGTCCTACGAGCAGTACTTC. Its protein is CASSDQSYEQYF.

The chain carries TRBV27 and TRBJ2-3, with 7 bases lining up with TRBD1. The J segment lost 2 bases and the V segment lost 7 bases, leaving 15 bases of the junction unmatched. This CDR3 has 17 residues. In germline, CDR1 is MNHEY, CDR2 SMNVEV (reference sequence). CDR3 protein: CASTVRGKGAATDTQYF. CDR3 nucleotides: TGTGCCAGCACCGTAAGGGGGAAGGGGGCGGCCACAGATACGCAGTATTTT.

This sequence joins TRBV18 and TRBJ2-2; 11 bases are shared with TRBD1. Germline loops: CDR1 KGHSH, CDR2 LQKENI. The CDR3 runs 17 residues. The V gene end was trimmed by 3 bases and the J gene end by 0 bases; junction bases not matched to a gene: 3. CDR3 bases: TGTGCCAGCTCACCGCCGGGACAGGGGGCGAACACCGGGGAGCTGTTTTTT. Residues: CASSPPGQGANTGELFF.

This clone was seen once. This chain links TRBV5-4 with TRBJ1-5; D gene uncertain. With 4 bases removed from V and 2 bases from J, the gap between germline ends came to 7 bases. The CDR3 covers 13 residues. CDR1 and CDR2 from the germline V gene are SGHNT and YYREEE (reference sequence). The CDR3 region is CASSPGGNQPQHF. The CDR3 coding sequence is TGTGCCAGCAGCCCCGGAGGCAATCAGCCCCAGCATTTT.

This clone is a singleton in its sample. The chain joins TRBV5-6 to TRBJ2-7; D is undetermined. Looked up from germline, CDR1 is SGHDT and CDR2 is YYEEEE. This CDR3 is 13 amino acids long. The ends were cut back, 2 bases at V and 3 bases at J, with 9 bases in the middle. The CDR3 region is CASSFFGFYEQYF. Here the CDR3 DNA reads TGTGCCAGCAGCTTTTTCGGGTTCTACGAGCAGTACTTC.

This chain joins TRBV6-6 and TRBJ2-7; D call uncertain. From germline, CDR1 is MNHNY and CDR2 SVGAGI (reference sequence). This CDR3 has 12 residues. V dropped 2 bases and J dropped 6 bases, with 8 bases sitting between them. The CDR3: CASSYRVIEQYF. In DNA form, the CDR3 reads TGTGCCAGCAGTTACAGGGTTATCGAGCAGTACTTC.